This T cell receptor beta chain was obtained from a study of blood T cell repertoires in COVID-19. The wider study: Both acute and convalescent COVID-19 samples were obtained from the United States, Italy and Spain. Sources were T cells, B-cell-depleted T cells, or PBMCs; the material itself was cDNA or gDNA.

Original processing notes: Researchers report that nucleated cell counts were estimated from reference gene primer amplification. The method was immunoSEQ multiplex PCR; TCRdb's version includes in-frame clones alone and lacks a portion of them. D and trimming come from the DNA, and the V and J calls and clone size come from that table. The sample includes under 40,000 clones, around 86% of them seen just once. Trimming removed 3 bases from V and 1 base from J; junction bases left unmatched: 7. The CDR3 is 19 amino acids. Germline V gene sequence: CDR1 SGHDN, CDR2 FVKESK. The chain couples TRBV14 to TRBJ2-2; 14 nucleotides line up with TRBD2. Sequencing was done on a sample of peripheral blood. This TCR derives from a man older than 75 with active COVID-19. The CDR3 loop reads CASSHPRLAGGRNTGELFF. The CDR3 nucleotides are TGTGCCAGCAGCCACCCAAGACTAGCGGGAGGGAGGAACACCGGGGAGCTGTTTTTT.